This T cell receptor (beta chain) is from a study of T-cell reconstitution after alpha-beta-depleted transplantation in children. Unique molecular identifiers featured in how the TCRbeta library was prepared. TCRdb used MiXCR to reprocess the PCR reads, holding one entry per CDR3 protein. The table lists roughly 30,000 distinct CDR3 sequences, under 6.5% of them singletons. V lost 5 bases and J 7 bases, leaving 14 bases between the germline ends. Germline lookup yields CDR1 PRHDT and CDR2 FYEKMQ (reference sequence). The CDR3 is 14 amino acids. Study-level findings and limits: At day 60, the high TCRbeta diversity found in some patients originated from recipient T cells and thymic progenitors that had survived. At the one-year point after transplant, T-cell counts and TCRbeta diversity were found to come mostly from T cells that had been newly produced. Several hundred rapidly expanded clones from non-depleted graft cells reportedly supplied alpha-beta T cells about two months post-transplant.

In regard to this clonotype: The antigen is not known. This may stem from a read error, because a much larger clone lies one nucleotide away.

V is TRBV13 and J is TRBJ2-2; D unresolved. The source was peripheral blood, collected 60 days after TCRalphabeta/CD19-depleted stem cell transplant. This sequence was found in a child younger than two who had a stem cell transplant for acute myeloid leukemia, so the T cells may come from the graft donor. For the CDR3, the DNA is TGTGCCAGCAGCCCGACGCCCTCCAGCGGGGAGCTGTTTTTT. Translation gives CASSPTPSSGELFF.